This TCR beta chain was recovered during a study of blood T cell repertoires in COVID-19. Study context: Samples taken during acute and convalescent COVID-19 were collected in the United States, Italy and Spain.

The CDR3 length is 11 residues. V was pared by 8 bases and J by 0 bases, with 4 bases between. Germline V CDR1 and CDR2: LGHNA, YNFKEQ. This table comes from immunoSEQ multiplex PCR, and its TCRdb copy is limited to in-frame clones, with some not included. The sample consists of about 280,000 clones, roughly 85% of them appearing once. All recovered Cohort 3 donors got two negative PCRs, got clearance, or saw symptom resolution. The V gene is TRBV4-2, the J gene TRBJ1-2; D not resolved. The sequenced sample was PBMCs or T cells enriched from blood (not recorded which). The clonotype originates from a woman between 45 and 60 years old who had recovered from COVID-19. CDR3 amino acids: CASRANYGYTF. CDR3 sequence (DNA): TGTGCCAGCCGGGCTAACTATGGCTACACCTTC.